A selection of T cell receptor beta chains follows, all from one sample in a study of cytomegalovirus exposure and HLA in healthy donors. Only in-frame clones appear in the TCRdb table, and some are missing; sequencing was by immunoSEQ multiplex PCR. The sample yields over 75,000 clones, 65% to 80% seen once. What was sequenced was PBMCs. The receptors were sampled from a man aged 40-55 years in good health and CMV-seropositive. Both conserved end residues are part of each CDR3. Expanded clones get a size class; other rows say once, few or many, or leave the size out.

v_gene: TRBV6-6
abundance: .
CDR3aa: CASSSQGSSYNEQFF

v_gene: TRBV28
abundance: .
CDR3aa: CASSPTVGGSWSYEQYF

v_gene: TRBV18
abundance: few
CDR3aa: CASSPGTARGNGYTF

v_gene: TRBV19
abundance: .
CDR3aa: CASSSDRVGHTEAFF

v_gene: TRBV7-9
abundance: .
CDR3aa: CASSLASDTQYF

v_gene: TRBV15
abundance: .
CDR3aa: CATRGVTYEKLFF

v_gene: TRBV27
abundance: .
CDR3aa: CASSPWGEAPLHF

v_gene: TRBV27
abundance: once
CDR3aa: CASSLRGGATRDTQYF

v_gene: TRBV28
abundance: few
CDR3aa: CASSLPGTNEKLFF

v_gene: TRBV5-1
abundance: few
CDR3aa: CASSLDGGGAQTQYF

v_gene: TRBV27
abundance: .
CDR3aa: CASSLSVGAEAFF

v_gene: TRBV6-1
abundance: .
CDR3aa: CASSASGSSGANVLTF

v_gene: TRBV7-7
abundance: .
CDR3aa: CASSLALRVSNQETQYF

v_gene: TRBV12-5
abundance: .
CDR3aa: CASGLRTGDFSYEQYF

v_gene: TRBV7-9
abundance: .
CDR3aa: CASSPVQGAGELFF

v_gene: TRBV29-1
abundance: few
CDR3aa: CSVPAVDDYGYTF

v_gene: TRBV28
abundance: .
CDR3aa: CASSSSTSGPGGELFF

v_gene: TRBV7-9
abundance: .
CDR3aa: CASSLAGGAAFF

v_gene: TRBV2
abundance: .
CDR3aa: CASSERRGLSSGANVLTF

v_gene: TRBV4-2
abundance: .
CDR3aa: CATTPATSGARDTQYF

v_gene: TRBV6-6
abundance: .
CDR3aa: CASSTQTGGAGEQYF

v_gene: TRBV2
abundance: .
CDR3aa: CAIYSGLVVNEQFF

v_gene: TRBV19
abundance: few
CDR3aa: CATSGIQYF

v_gene: TRBV7-6
abundance: .
CDR3aa: CASSSRTGSNEKLFF

v_gene: TRBV5-1
abundance: .
CDR3aa: CASSSYSGSYEQYF

v_gene: TRBV11-2
abundance: few
CDR3aa: CASSLDPNEKLFF

v_gene: TRBV5-4
abundance: .
CDR3aa: CASSLGTGGFETQYF